The 11 T cell receptor beta chains below all came from one sample that was sequenced in a study of cytomegalovirus exposure and HLA in healthy donors. The PCR contained 60 Vbeta and 13 Jbeta primers. Using immunoSEQ multiplex PCR, the repertoire was profiled, and TCRdb retains in-frame clones only, with some absent. Of 160,000 or so clones listed, roughly 80% are singletons. The sample was PBMCs. All receptors come from a male donor in good health and CMV-seronegative.

This chain connects TRBV2 to TRBJ2-7; a possible D gene is TRBD2 (5 bases). The V gene's germline CDR1 is SNHLY and CDR2 FYNNEI. V lost 6 bases, J lost 2 bases, and 20 bases lay in between. The CDR3 sequence is 16 residues long. CDR3 in amino acids: CASRDLEAEQTYEQYF. The CDR3 coding sequence is TGTGCCAGCAGGGACCTGGAGGCAGAACAGACCTACGAGCAGTACTTC.

The chain joins TRBV30 to TRBJ2-1; the D is unclear. The CDR3 length is 18 residues. The V end was cut by 2 bases, the J end by 0 bases, with 20 bases between. From germline, CDR1 is GTSNPN and CDR2 SVGIG (reference sequence). DNA of the CDR3: TGTGCCTGGAGTCCCTCCCCCCCGCAGGTGGGCTCCTACAATGAGCAGTTCTTC. Protein product: CAWSPSPPQVGSYNEQFF.

The chain carries TRBV4-2 and TRBJ2-2; 16 bases are a match to TRBD2. Germline V gene data show CDR1 as LGHNA and CDR2 as YNFKEQ. The CDR3 runs to 22 residues. J was trimmed by 0 bases and V by 4 bases; bases with no gene match: 14. CDR3 DNA sequence: TGTGCCAGCAGCCGCTTCCTACCGGGACTAGCGGGGGGGTCCTCGAACACCGGGGAGCTGTTTTTT. Translated, it gives CASSRFLPGLAGGSSNTGELFF.

The chain recombines TRBV18 with TRBJ2-1; possible D gene TRBD1, 6 bases. The CDR3 consists of 14 residues. Germline CDR1 reads KGHSH; CDR2 reads LQKENI. V lost 3 bases and J 9 bases, leaving 15 bases between the germline ends. DNA of the CDR3: TGTGCCAGCTCACCGGCAAATAGGGGGAGTGAGCAGTTCTTC. It codes for CASSPANRGSEQFF.

The chain joins TRBV4-3 to TRBJ2-1, with 12 bases lining up with TRBD2. Germline V gene data show CDR1 as LGHNA and CDR2 as YSLEER. J lost 7 bases, V lost 2 bases, and 12 bases had no gene match. The CDR3 contains 18 residues. The DNA for the CDR3 is TGCGCCAGCAGCCAACAAAGCGGACTAGCGGGACCCATAAATGAGCAGTTCTTC. The encoded protein is CASSQQSGLAGPINEQFF.

V usage is TRBV5-6 and J usage is TRBJ1-2; D gene uncertain. CDR1 and CDR2 (germline): SGHDT, YYEEEE. The CDR3 is 13 residues long. V lost 4 bases to trimming and J lost 6 bases, with 13 bases between them. The chain's CDR3 is CASSPTGRHGYTF. DNA of the CDR3: TGTGCCAGCAGCCCTACCGGGAGGCATGGCTACACCTTC.

This chain connects TRBV19 to TRBJ2-1; 7 bases fit TRBD2. Trimming removed 0 bases from V and 3 bases from J; junction bases left unmatched: 5. CDR3 length: 16 amino acids. Germline loops: CDR1 LNHDA, CDR2 SQIVND (reference sequence). The chain's CDR3 is CASSIDSSGFYNEQFF. The CDR3 nucleotides read TGTGCCAGTAGTATAGATTCTAGCGGTTTCTACAATGAGCAGTTCTTC.

This clone was observed a few times. The chain combines TRBV7-9 with TRBJ2-7, with 8 bases matching TRBD1. From germline, CDR1 is SEHNR and CDR2 FQNEAQ (reference sequence). Trimming cost V 0 bases and J 6 bases; bases outside gene matches: 1. The CDR3 consists of 13 residues. The CDR3 DNA follows: TGTGCCAGCAGCTTAGCAGGACAGGGCGAGCAGTACTTC. Translated: CASSLAGQGEQYF. The whole variable domain, remainder taken from reference TRBV7-9 and TRBJ2-7, is DTGVSQNPRHKITKRGQNVTFRCDPISEHNRLYWYRQTLGQGPEFLTYFQNEAQLEKSRLLSDRFSAERPKGSFSTLEIQRTEQGDSAMYLCASSLAGQGEQYFGPGTRLTVT.

The chain combines TRBV2 with TRBJ2-7; TRBD1 might be the D (6 bases). Between the trimmed V and J ends, which lost 7 bases and 4 bases, there was a span of 17 bases. The CDR3 spans 14 residues. Per germline, CDR1 SNHLY and CDR2 FYNNEI. The CDR3 DNA follows: TGTGCCAGCAAAAGGGCAGGGGTAGGGTACGAGCAGTACTTC. Encoded protein: CASKRAGVGYEQYF. The whole variable domain, filled in from reference TRBV2 and TRBJ2-7, reads EPEVTQTPSHQVTQMGQEVILRCVPISNHLYFYWYRQILGQKVEFLVSFYNNEISEKSEIFDDQFSVERPDGSNFTLKIRSTKLEDSAMYFCASKRAGVGYEQYFGPGTRLTVT.

The chain couples TRBV19 to TRBJ2-5; 10 bases line up with TRBD2. The DNA end favors TRBJ2-7, so the J call may be wrong. The CDR3 is 15 residues long. Germline V gene lookup returns CDR1 LNHDA and CDR2 SQIVND (reference sequence). DNA of the CDR3: TGTGCCAGTACCCCGGGACTAGCGTCTGGCTACGAGCAGTACTTC. Translating it yields CASTPGLASGYEQYF.

This clone came up a few times. V is TRBV5-4 and J is TRBJ1-4, with TRBD1 matching 9 bases. The V gene's germline CDR1 is SGHNT and CDR2 YYREEE (reference sequence). The CDR3 runs 15 residues. The V and J ends lost 3 bases and 7 bases, in that order; junction bases with no gene match: 7. CDR3 protein: CASSSTGGAGEKLFF. CDR3 DNA: TGTGCCAGCAGCTCAACAGGGGGCGCGGGTGAAAAACTGTTTTTT.